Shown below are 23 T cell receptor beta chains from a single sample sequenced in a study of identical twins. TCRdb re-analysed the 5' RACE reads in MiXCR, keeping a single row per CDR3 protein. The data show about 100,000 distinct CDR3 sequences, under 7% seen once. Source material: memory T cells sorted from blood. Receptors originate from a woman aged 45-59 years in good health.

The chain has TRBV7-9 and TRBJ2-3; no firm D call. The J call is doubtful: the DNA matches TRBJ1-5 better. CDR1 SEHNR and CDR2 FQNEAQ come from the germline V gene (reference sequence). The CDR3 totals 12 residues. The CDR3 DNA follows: TGTGCCAGCAGAACCCTAACAGATACGCAGCATTTT. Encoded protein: CASRTLTDTQHF.

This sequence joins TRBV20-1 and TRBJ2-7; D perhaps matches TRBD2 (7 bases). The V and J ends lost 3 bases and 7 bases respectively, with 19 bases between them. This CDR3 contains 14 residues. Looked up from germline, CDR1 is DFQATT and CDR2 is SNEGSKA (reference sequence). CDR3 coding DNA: TGCAGTGCTAGGGGGGGGGCACAATCTGGGGAGCAGTACGTC. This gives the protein CSARGGAQSGEQYV.

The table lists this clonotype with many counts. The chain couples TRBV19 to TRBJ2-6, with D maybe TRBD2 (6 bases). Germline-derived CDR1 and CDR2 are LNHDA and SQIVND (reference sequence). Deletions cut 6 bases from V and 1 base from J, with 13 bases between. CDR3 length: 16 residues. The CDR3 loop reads CASSGGLQSGANVLTF. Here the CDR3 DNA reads TGTGCCAGTAGCGGGGGACTCCAATCTGGGGCCAACGTCCTGACTTTC.

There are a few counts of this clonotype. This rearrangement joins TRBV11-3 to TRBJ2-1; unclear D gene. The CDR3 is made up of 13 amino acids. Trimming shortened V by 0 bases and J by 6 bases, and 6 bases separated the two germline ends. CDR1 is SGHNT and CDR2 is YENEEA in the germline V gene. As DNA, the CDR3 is TGTGCCAGCAGCTTAGATTCTAGCAATGAGCAGTTCTTC. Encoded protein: CASSLDSSNEQFF. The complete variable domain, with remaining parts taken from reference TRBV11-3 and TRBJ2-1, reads EAGVVQSPRYKIIEKKQPVAFWCNPISGHNTLYWYLQNLGQGPELLIRYENEEAVDDSQLPKDRFSAERLKGVDSTLKIQPAELGDSAVYLCASSLDSSNEQFFGPGTRLTVL.

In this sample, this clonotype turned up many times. This chain's CDR3 is CASSLTGEADTQYF. CDR3 bases: TGTGCCAGCAGCTTGACAGGGGAGGCAGATACGCAGTATTTT. The rearrangement links TRBV7-9 to TRBJ2-3; 8 bases fit TRBD1. This CDR3 comprises 14 residues. Germline-derived CDR1 and CDR2 are SEHNR and FQNEAQ (reference sequence). Germline trimming cut 3 bases from V and 4 bases from J; bases unmatched to any gene: 3.

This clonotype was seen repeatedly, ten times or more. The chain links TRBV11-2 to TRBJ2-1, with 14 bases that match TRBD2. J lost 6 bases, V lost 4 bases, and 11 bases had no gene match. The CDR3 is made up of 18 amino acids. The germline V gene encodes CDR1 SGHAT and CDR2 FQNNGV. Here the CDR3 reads CASSSRLAGGHGANEQFF. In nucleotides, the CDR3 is TGTGCCAGCAGCTCAAGACTAGCGGGAGGGCATGGGGCCAATGAGCAGTTCTTC.

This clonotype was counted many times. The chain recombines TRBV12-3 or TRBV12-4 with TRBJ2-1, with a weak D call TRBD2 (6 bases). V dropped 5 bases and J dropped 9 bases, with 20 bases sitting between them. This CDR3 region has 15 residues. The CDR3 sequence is CASSPQAGGMGEQFF. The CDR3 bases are TGTGCCAGCAGTCCCCAAGCGGGCGGGATGGGTGAGCAGTTCTTC.

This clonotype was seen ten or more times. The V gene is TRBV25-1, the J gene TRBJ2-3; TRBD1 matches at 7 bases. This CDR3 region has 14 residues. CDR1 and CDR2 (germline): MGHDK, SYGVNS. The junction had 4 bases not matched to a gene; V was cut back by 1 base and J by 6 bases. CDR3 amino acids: CASSESGGPDTQYF. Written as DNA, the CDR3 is TGTGCCAGCAGTGAATCAGGGGGTCCCGATACGCAGTATTTT.

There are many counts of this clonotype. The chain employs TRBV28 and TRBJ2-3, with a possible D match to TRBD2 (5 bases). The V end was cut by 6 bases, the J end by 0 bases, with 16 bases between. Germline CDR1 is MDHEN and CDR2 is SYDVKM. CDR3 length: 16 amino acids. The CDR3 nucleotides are TGTGCCAGCAGAAAGAGAGCGGTTACTAGCACAGATACGCAGTATTTT. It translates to CASRKRAVTSTDTQYF. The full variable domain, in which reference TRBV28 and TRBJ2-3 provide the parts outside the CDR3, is DVKVTQSSRYLVKRTGEKVFLECVQDMDHENMFWYRQDPGLGLRLIYFSYDVKMKEKGDIPEGYSVSREKKERFSLILESASTNQTSMYLCASRKRAVTSTDTQYFGPGTRLTVL.

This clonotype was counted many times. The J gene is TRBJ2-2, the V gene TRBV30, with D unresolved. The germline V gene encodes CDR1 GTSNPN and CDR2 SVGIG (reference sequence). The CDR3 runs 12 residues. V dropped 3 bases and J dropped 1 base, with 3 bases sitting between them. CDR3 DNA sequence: TGTGCCTGGAGCCGGAACACCGGGGAGCTGTTTTTT. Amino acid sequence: CAWSRNTGELFF. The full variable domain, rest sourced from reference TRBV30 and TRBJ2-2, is SQTIHQWPATLVQPVGSPLSLECTVEGTSNPNLYWYRQAAGRGLQLLFYSVGIGQISSEVPQNLSASRPQDRQFILSSKKLLLSDSGFYLCAWSRNTGELFFGEGSRLTVL.

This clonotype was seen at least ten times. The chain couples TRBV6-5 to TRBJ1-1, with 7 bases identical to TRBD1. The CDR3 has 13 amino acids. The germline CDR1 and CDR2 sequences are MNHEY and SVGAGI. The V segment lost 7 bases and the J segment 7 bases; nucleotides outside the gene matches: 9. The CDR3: CASKDRTGVEAFF. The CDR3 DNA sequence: TGTGCCAGCAAAGATAGGACAGGAGTTGAAGCTTTCTTT.

The CDR3 region is CASRGSDQETQYF. The DNA of the CDR3 is TGTGCCAGCAGGGGGAGTGATCAAGAGACCCAGTACTTC. This chain uses TRBV9 with TRBJ2-5, with a weak D call TRBD2 (5 bases). This CDR3 contains 13 residues. Deletions cut 5 bases from V and 2 bases from J, with 10 bases between. CDR1 and CDR2 from the germline V gene are SGDLS and YYNGEE.

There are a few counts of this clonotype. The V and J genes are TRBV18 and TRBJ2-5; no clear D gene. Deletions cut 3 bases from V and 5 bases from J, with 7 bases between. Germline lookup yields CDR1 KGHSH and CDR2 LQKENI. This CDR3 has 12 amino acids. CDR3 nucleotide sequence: TGTGCCAGCTCACCTAATGGGGAGACCCAGTACTTC. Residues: CASSPNGETQYF.

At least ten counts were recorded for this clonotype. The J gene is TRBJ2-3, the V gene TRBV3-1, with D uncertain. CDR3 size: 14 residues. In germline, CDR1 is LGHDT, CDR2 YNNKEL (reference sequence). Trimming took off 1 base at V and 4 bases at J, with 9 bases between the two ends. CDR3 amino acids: CASSQAVNSDTQYF. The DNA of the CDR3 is TGTGCCAGCAGCCAAGCCGTGAATTCAGATACGCAGTATTTT.

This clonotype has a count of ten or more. The chain's CDR3 is CASTSGQGADTQYF. The DNA of the CDR3 is TGTGCCAGCACCTCCGGACAGGGGGCAGATACGCAGTATTTT. This chain links TRBV11-2 with TRBJ2-3, with 10 bases lining up with TRBD1. V gave up 7 bases and J gave up 4 bases; unmatched junction bases: 5. The germline V gene has CDR1 SGHAT and CDR2 FQNNGV. CDR3 length: 14 residues. The full variable domain, with the rest looked up from reference TRBV11-2 and TRBJ2-3, is EAGVAQSPRYKIIEKRQSVAFWCNPISGHATLYWYQQILGQGPKLLIQFQNNGVVDDSQLPKDRFSAERLKGVDSTLKIQPAKLEDSAVYLCASTSGQGADTQYFGPGTRLTVL.

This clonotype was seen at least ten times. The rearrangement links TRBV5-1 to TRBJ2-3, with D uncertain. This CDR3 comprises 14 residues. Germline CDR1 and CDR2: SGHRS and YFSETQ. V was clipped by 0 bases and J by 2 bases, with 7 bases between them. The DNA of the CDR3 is TGCGCCAGCAGCTTGGACAAGAACACAGATACGCAGTATTTT. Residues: CASSLDKNTDTQYF. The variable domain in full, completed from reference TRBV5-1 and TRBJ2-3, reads KAGVTQTPRYLIKTRGQQVTLSCSPISGHRSVSWYQQTPGQGLQFLFEYFSETQRNKGNFPGRFSGRQFSNSRSEMNVSTLELGDSALYLCASSLDKNTDTQYFGPGTRLTVL.

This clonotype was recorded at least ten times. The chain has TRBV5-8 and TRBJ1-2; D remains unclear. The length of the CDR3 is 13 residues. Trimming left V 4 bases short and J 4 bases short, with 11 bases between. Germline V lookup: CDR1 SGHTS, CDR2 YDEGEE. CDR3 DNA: TGTGCCAGCAGCGAAGCCGGGCCCTATGGCTACACCTTC. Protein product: CASSEAGPYGYTF.

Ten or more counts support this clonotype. The CDR3 bases are TGTGCCAGCAGTACTTGGGACACTGAAGCTTTCTTT. Protein product: CASSTWDTEAFF. The chain carries TRBV6-5 and TRBJ1-1, with D uncertain. With 5 bases removed from V and 3 bases from J, the gap between germline ends came to 7 bases. The CDR3 contains 12 residues. Germline CDR1 is MNHEY and CDR2 is SVGAGI.

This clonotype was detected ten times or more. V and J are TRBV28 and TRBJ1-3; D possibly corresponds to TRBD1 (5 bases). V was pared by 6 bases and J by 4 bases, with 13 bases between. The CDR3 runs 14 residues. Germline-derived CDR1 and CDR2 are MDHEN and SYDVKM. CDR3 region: CASSEGNRGNTIYF. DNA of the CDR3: TGTGCCAGCAGCGAGGGGAACCGGGGAAACACCATATATTTT. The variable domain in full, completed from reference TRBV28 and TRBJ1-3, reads DVKVTQSSRYLVKRTGEKVFLECVQDMDHENMFWYRQDPGLGLRLIYFSYDVKMKEKGDIPEGYSVSREKKERFSLILESASTNQTSMYLCASSEGNRGNTIYFGEGSWLTVV.

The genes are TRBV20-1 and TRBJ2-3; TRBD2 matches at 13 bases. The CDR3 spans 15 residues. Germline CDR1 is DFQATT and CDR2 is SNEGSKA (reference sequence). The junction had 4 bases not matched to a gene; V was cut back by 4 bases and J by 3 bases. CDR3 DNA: TGCAGTGCTATCAGACTAGCGGGAGGTACAGATACGCAGTATTTT. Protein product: CSAIRLAGGTDTQYF.

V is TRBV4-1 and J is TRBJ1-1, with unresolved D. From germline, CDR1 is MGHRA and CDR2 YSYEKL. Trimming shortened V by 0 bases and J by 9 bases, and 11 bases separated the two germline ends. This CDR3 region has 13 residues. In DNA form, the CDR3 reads TGCGCCAGCAGCCAAGATTGGGTTACTAAAGCTTTCTTT. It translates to CASSQDWVTKAFF.

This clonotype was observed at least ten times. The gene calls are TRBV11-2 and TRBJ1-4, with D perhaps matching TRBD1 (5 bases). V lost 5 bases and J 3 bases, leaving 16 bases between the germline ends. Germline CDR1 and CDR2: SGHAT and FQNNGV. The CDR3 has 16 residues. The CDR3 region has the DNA TGTGCCAGCAGCAGGCCCCGGGACGGCGCTAATGAAAAACTGTTTTTT. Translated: CASSRPRDGANEKLFF.

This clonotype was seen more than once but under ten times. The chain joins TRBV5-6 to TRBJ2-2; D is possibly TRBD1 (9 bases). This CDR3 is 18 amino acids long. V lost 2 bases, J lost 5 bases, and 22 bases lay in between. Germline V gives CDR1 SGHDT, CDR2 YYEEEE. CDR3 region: CASSFSDRGASGTGELFF. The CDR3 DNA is TGTGCCAGCAGCTTCTCGGACAGGGGCGCTAGCGGGACCGGGGAGCTGTTTTTT.